What follows describes a single T cell receptor beta chain. Its cognate antigen is unknown. The second PCR ran roughly 6 to 11 cycles with a sample-barcoded 5' primer and J-beta primers. Each TCR beta cDNA got a 12-nucleotide random molecular identifier. TCRdb re-called the 5' RACE reads through MiXCR, storing one row per CDR3 protein. The sample lists about 640,000 distinct CDR3 sequences; roughly 30% were seen once. The record originates from a study of blood T cells in healthy people across ages. This CDR3 comprises 15 residues. Germline-derived CDR1 and CDR2 are SGHTA and FQGNSA. V was cut by 6 bases and J by 7 bases, with 19 bases left in between. The study's findings and limits: Estimates of total diversity, which came from one million sequenced T cells, were considered to be underestimates.

The sequenced sample was blood. V and J are TRBV7-2 and TRBJ2-1; D is possibly TRBD1 or TRBD2 (6 bases each). The sequence came from a woman older than 75 in good health. Here the CDR3 DNA reads TGTGCCAGCAGTGTAGGGCAGGGGAGGAGGAATGAGCAGTTCTTC. Encoded protein: CASSVGQGRRNEQFF.